The 7 T cell receptor beta chains presented below share a single source sample, sequenced in a study of OX40 agonist ivuxolimab in advanced cancers. Profiling relied on immunoSEQ multiplex PCR, and the TCRdb table lists in-frame clones only, not all of them. The sample lists more than 11,000 clones, 70% to 85% occurring once. The sequences come from CD4+ or CD8+ T cells sorted from blood, collected in a trial of the OX40 agonist ivuxolimab. Receptors originate from an adult with an advanced solid tumor such as melanoma, head and neck, liver or kidney cancer.

V is TRBV7-8 and J is TRBJ2-2, with 12 positions matching TRBD2. There are 17 residues in the CDR3. The germline gives CDR1 SGHVS, CDR2 FQNEAQ. Trimming took 6 bases from V and 2 from J; bases not matched to a gene: 7. The CDR3 here is CASRFLAGGPNTGELFF. The CDR3 bases are TGTGCCAGCAGGTTCCTAGCGGGAGGGCCCAACACCGGGGAGCTGTTTTTT. The full variable domain, rest sourced from reference TRBV7-8 and TRBJ2-2, is GAGVSQSPRYKVAKRGQDVALRCDPISGHVSLFWYQQALGQGPEFLTYFQNEAQLDKSGLPSDRFFAERPEGSVSTLKIQRTQQEDSAVYLCASRFLAGGPNTGELFFGEGSRLTVL.

This chain uses TRBV25-1 with TRBJ1-2, with TRBD1 as a possible D gene (5 bases). CDR1 and CDR2 from the germline V gene are MGHDK and SYGVNS. The V end was cut by 3 bases, the J end by 6 bases, with 14 bases between. This CDR3 has 14 residues. CDR3 amino acids: CASSETDPVHGYTF. CDR3 sequence (DNA): TGTGCCAGCAGTGAGACAGACCCTGTCCATGGCTACACCTTC.

The rearrangement uses TRBV9 and TRBJ2-2, with D perhaps matching TRBD1 or TRBD2 (6 bases each). V lost 1 base to trimming and J lost 6 bases, with 19 bases between them. Germline V gives CDR1 SGDLS, CDR2 YYNGEE. The CDR3 spans 17 residues. CDR3 in DNA: TGTGCCAGCAGCGTAAAGGAGGGGCAGGGGCTCGCCGGGGAGCTGTTTTTT. It translates to CASSVKEGQGLAGELFF.

This CDR3 reads CASSLSGGAGGYTF. As DNA, the CDR3 is TGTGCCAGCAGTTTATCGGGCGGGGCGGGTGGCTACACCTTC. The chain links TRBV27 to TRBJ1-2; weak D call: TRBD1 (5 bases). Trimming removed 0 bases from V and 7 bases from J, with 12 bases in between. The CDR3 spans 14 residues. Germline loops: CDR1 MNHEY, CDR2 SMNVEV (reference sequence).

This chain connects TRBV7-9 to TRBJ2-3; 7 positions match TRBD2. CDR3 length: 15 residues. Trimming at V came to 1 base and at J to 3 bases, leaving 4 bases not matched to a gene. The germline gives CDR1 SEHNR, CDR2 FQNEAQ (reference sequence). CDR3 bases: TGTGCCAGCAGCTTAGGACTAGCTGTGACAGATACGCAGTATTTT. It yields the protein CASSLGLAVTDTQYF.

The J gene is TRBJ2-2, the V gene TRBV19; D not certain. Trimming took 3 bases from V and 1 from J, leaving 3 bases between them. The CDR3 is 13 residues long. Germline V CDR1 and CDR2: LNHDA, SQIVND (reference sequence). The CDR3 bases are TGTGCCAGTAGTATCCAGAACACCGGGGAGCTGTTTTTT. Residues: CASSIQNTGELFF.

The V gene is TRBV19, the J gene TRBJ2-3; 7 nucleotides match TRBD2. Unmatched junction bases numbered 7, after V lost 1 base and J lost 3 bases. In germline, CDR1 is LNHDA, CDR2 SQIVND (reference sequence). The length of the CDR3 is 16 residues. This CDR3 is CASSIGLAGSTDTQYF. CDR3 DNA sequence: TGTGCCAGTAGTATAGGCTTAGCGGGTTCGACAGATACGCAGTATTTT.